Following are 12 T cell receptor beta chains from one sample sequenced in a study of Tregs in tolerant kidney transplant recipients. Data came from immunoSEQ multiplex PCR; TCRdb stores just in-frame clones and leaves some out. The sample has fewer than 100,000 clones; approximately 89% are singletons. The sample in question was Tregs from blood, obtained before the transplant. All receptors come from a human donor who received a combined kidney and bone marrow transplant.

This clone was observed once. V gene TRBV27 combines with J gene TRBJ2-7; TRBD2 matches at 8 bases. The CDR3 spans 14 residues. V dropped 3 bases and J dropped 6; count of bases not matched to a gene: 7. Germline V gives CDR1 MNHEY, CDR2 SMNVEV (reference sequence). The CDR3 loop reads CASSLAREVPEQYF. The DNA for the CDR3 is TGTGCCAGCAGTTTGGCGCGGGAGGTTCCCGAGCAGTACTTC.

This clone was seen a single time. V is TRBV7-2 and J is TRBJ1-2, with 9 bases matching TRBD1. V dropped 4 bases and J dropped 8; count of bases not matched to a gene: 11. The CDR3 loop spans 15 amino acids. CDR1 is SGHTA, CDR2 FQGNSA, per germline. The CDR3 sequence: CASSSWTGDVEGYTF. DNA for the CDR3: TGTGCCAGCAGCTCTTGGACAGGGGATGTTGAAGGCTACACCTTC. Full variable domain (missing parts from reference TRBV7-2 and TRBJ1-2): GAGVSQSPSNKVTEKGKDVELRCDPISGHTALYWYRQSLGQGLEFLIYFQGNSAPDKSGLPSDRFSAERTGGSVSTLTIQRTQQEDSAVYLCASSSWTGDVEGYTFGSGTRLTVV.

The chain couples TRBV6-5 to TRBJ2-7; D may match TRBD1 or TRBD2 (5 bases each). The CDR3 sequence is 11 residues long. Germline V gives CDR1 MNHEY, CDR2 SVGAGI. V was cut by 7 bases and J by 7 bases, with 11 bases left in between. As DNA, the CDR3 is TGTGCCAGCAATGGGTGGGGGGAGCAGTACTTC. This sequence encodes CASNGWGEQYF.

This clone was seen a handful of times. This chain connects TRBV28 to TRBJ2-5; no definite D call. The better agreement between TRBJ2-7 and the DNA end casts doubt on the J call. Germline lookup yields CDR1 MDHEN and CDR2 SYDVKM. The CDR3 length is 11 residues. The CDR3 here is CASSLVREQYF. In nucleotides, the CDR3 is TGTGCCAGCAGTTTAGTCCGCGAGCAGTACTTC.

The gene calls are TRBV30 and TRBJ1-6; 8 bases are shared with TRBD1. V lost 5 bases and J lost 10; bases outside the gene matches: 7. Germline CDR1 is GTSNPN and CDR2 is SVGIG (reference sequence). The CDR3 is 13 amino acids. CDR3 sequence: CAWSGQGESPLHF. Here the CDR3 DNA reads TGTGCCTGGTCTGGACAGGGAGAATCACCCCTCCACTTT.

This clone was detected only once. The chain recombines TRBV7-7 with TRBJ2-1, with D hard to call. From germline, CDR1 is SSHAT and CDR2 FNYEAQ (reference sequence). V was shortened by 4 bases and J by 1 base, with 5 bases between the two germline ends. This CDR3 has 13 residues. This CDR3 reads CASSSGSYNEQFF. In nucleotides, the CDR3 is TGTGCCAGCAGCTCCGGGTCCTACAATGAGCAGTTCTTC.

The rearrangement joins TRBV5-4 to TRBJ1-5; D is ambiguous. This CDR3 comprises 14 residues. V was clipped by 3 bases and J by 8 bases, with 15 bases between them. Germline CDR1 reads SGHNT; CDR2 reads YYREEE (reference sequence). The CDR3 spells CASSSGRSLKPQHF. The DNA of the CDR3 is TGTGCCAGCAGCTCGGGCAGAAGCTTGAAGCCCCAGCATTTT.

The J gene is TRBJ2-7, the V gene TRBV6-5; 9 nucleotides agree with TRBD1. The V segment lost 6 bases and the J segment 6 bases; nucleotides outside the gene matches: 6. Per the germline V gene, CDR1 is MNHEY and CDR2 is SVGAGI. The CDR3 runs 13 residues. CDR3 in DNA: TGTGCCAGCAGGGACAGGGGTTTAGGCGAGCAGTACTTC. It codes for CASRDRGLGEQYF.

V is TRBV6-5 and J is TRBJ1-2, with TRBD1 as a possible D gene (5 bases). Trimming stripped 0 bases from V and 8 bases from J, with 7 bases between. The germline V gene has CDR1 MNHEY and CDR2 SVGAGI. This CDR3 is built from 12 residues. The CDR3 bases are TGTGCCAGCAGTTACTCGAGGGGAGGCTACACCTTC. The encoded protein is CASSYSRGGYTF.

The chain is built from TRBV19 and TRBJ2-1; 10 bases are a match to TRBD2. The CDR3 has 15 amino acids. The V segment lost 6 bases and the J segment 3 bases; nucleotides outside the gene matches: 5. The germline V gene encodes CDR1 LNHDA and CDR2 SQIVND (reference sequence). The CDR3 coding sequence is TGTGCCAGTAGGACTAGCGGGCGCCTCTACAATGAGCAGTTCTTC. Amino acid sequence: CASRTSGRLYNEQFF.

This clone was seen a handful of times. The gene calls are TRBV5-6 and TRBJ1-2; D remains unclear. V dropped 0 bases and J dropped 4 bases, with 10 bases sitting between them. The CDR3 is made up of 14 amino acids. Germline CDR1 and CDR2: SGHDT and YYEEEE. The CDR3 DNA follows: TGTGCCAGCAGCTTGGTATCGGGATTCTATGGCTACACCTTC. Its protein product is CASSLVSGFYGYTF.

The CDR3: CAGRYRGLNTEAFF. CDR3 nucleotides: TGTGCCGGACGTTACAGGGGACTGAACACTGAAGCTTTCTTT. The chain employs TRBV30 and TRBJ1-1, with 7 bases aligning to TRBD1. Germline CDR1 GTSNPN, CDR2 SVGIG (reference sequence). The CDR3 totals 14 residues. Germline trimming cut 8 bases from V and 0 bases from J; bases unmatched to any gene: 9.